This is a list of T cell receptor beta chains from one sample in a study of post-analysis software for immune sequencing data. TCRdb analysed the PCR reads with MiXCR anew, one entry per CDR3 protein. The sample consists of roughly 870,000 distinct CDR3 sequences, approximately 53% of them appearing once. Source material: blood. The receptors originated from a girl between 10 and 17 years old with multiple sclerosis. CDR3s include the opening cysteine and the closing phenylalanine or tryptophan. The D gene is left open where the match is weak. Clone sizes are given selectively: once, few, many, or a class where the clone is expanded.

v_call	j_call	clone_size	d_call	cdr3_nt	cdr3_aa
TRBV5-1	TRBJ2-7	.	TRBD1	TGCGCCAGCAGCCCTTCCGGGACAGAGATCTACGAGCAGTACTTC	CASSPSGTEIYEQYF
TRBV10-1	TRBJ2-3	.	.	TGCGCCAGCAGTGAGGATCCTAGCACAGATATGCAGTATTTT	CASSEDPSTDMQYF
TRBV7-9	TRBJ1-1	.	TRBD1	TGTGCCAGCAGCTCCGGACAGGGCAAAGCTTTCTTT	CASSSGQGKAFF
TRBV29-1	TRBJ2-5	many	.	TGCAGCGTTGAACAGGGTGGGGAGACCCAGTACTTC	CSVEQGGETQYF
TRBV2	TRBJ2-7	.	.	TGTGCCAGCCTAGCAGGGGAGGAGTTTTTTTCCTACGAGCAGTACTTC	CASLAGEEFFSYEQYF
TRBV6-1	TRBJ2-1	.	TRBD1	TGTGCCACCAGTGGGACAGGCACCATCTACAATGAGCAGTTCTTC	CATSGTGTIYNEQFF
TRBV7-2	TRBJ1-2	.	.	TGTGCCAGCAGCTTAGCGAGTCTTAACTATGGCTACACCTTC	CASSLASLNYGYTF
TRBV20-1	TRBJ1-5	once	.	TGCAGTGCTTCACAAGACAGACTAAATCAGCCCCAGCATTTT	CSASQDRLNQPQHF
TRBV7-2	TRBJ2-1	.	TRBD2	TGTGCCAGCAGCTTAGCCCTAGCGGACAATGAGCAGTTCTTC	CASSLALADNEQFF
TRBV7-8	TRBJ1-4	.	TRBD1	TGTGCCAGCAGCTCTGACAGGGGCGGATGGGACGATGAAAAACTGTTTTTT	CASSSDRGGWDDEKLFF
TRBV29-1	TRBJ2-7	once	.	TGCAGCGTTGAAGATGGGACATTAAGCGAGCAGTACTTC	CSVEDGTLSEQYF
TRBV11-2	TRBJ2-4	.	TRBD1	TGTGCCAGCAGCCGGGGACAGGGAGAAAACATTCAGTACTTC	CASSRGQGENIQYF
TRBV12-3/TRBV12-4	TRBJ2-7	few	TRBD2	TGTGCCAGCAGTACCAGCGGGATCTACGAGCAGTACTTC	CASSTSGIYEQYF
TRBV29-1	TRBJ2-1	.	.	TGCAGCGTTGGGGAACCAGGTGGCTCCTACAATGAGCAGTTCTTC	CSVGEPGGSYNEQFF
TRBV9	TRBJ1-2	once	TRBD1	TGTGCCAGCAGCGGTCGACAGGGTGATGGCTACACCTTC	CASSGRQGDGYTF
TRBV4-1	TRBJ2-4	few	TRBD2	TGCGCCAGCAGCCCCGGACTAGCGGGGGTAGGGTTGGTCAAAAACATTCAGTACTTC	CASSPGLAGVGLVKNIQYF
TRBV7-9	TRBJ2-7	.	.	TGTGCCAGCAGCCGCCGGGACTGGGAGTGCGAGCAGTACTTC	CASSRRDWECEQYF
TRBV5-6	TRBJ1-2	.	.	TGTGCCAGCGCCGAGTCCCAGGGGAATGGCTACACCTTC	CASAESQGNGYTF
TRBV20-1	TRBJ2-7	few	TRBD2	TGCAGTGCCCTTCCAGGTACTAGCGGGTGGCTGCCCTACGAGCAGTACTTC	CSALPGTSGWLPYEQYF
TRBV5-1	TRBJ2-5	few	.	TGCGCCAGCAGCTTGATCCTTGGGGCTCAAGAGACCCAGTACTTC	CASSLILGAQETQYF
TRBV12-3/TRBV12-4	TRBJ2-7	once	TRBD1	TGTGCCAGCAGTTTCGGGACAGGGGGCGAGTCTACCTACGAGCAGTACTTC	CASSFGTGGESTYEQYF
TRBV6-5	TRBJ2-1	.	TRBD2	TGTGCCAGCAGTTACTCCTCACTAGCGGGAGTGTGGTACAATGAGCAGTTCTTC	CASSYSSLAGVWYNEQFF
TRBV25-1	TRBJ2-7	once	.	TGTGCCAGCAGTGAATATCGGGGACTCGCCTACGAGCAGTACTTC	CASSEYRGLAYEQYF
TRBV20-1	TRBJ1-1	.	.	TGCAGTGCTAGAGAGCCCCGCACGAACACTGAAGCTTTCTTT	CSAREPRTNTEAFF
TRBV18	TRBJ2-5	once	.	TGTGCCAGCTCAATTGGCAGGGAGGAGACCCAGTACTTC	CASSIGREETQYF
TRBV6-7	TRBJ2-2	.	.	TGTGCCAGCAGTTACTCTTCCAGGAACACCGGGGAGCTGTTTTTT	CASSYSSRNTGELFF
TRBV5-1	TRBJ2-1	.	TRBD1	TGCGCCAGCAGTTTGGGACAGGCCAATGAGCAGTTCTTC	CASSLGQANEQFF
TRBV5-1	TRBJ1-2	.	.	TGCGCCAGCAGCTTGGAATCGGGGGCCCAAGGCTACACCTTC	CASSLESGAQGYTF
TRBV6-1	TRBJ1-5	.	.	TGTGCCAGCAGTGAGCACAGTATGCGGCCCCAGCATTTT	CASSEHSMRPQHF
TRBV6-2/TRBV6-3	TRBJ2-3	.	.	TGTGCCAGCAGCCCCCGGGACACCTATCGAGATACGCAGTATTTT	CASSPRDTYRDTQYF
TRBV7-9	TRBJ2-1	.	TRBD2	TGTGCCAGCAAGGAGCGGGGCAGCTCCTACAATGAGCAGTTCTTC	CASKERGSSYNEQFF